This T cell receptor (beta chain) was observed in a study of OX40 agonist ivuxolimab in advanced cancers. Findings and caveats of the study: At 0.1 to 3.0 mg/kg, CD4+ and CD8+ blood T cells expanded clonally by week 6.

It was autoimmune disease history or systemic immunosuppression that excluded patients. The CDR3 contains 15 residues. The V gene lost 1 base and the J gene lost 2 bases, with 12 bases spanning the gap. CDR1 is LGHNA and CDR2 is YNFKEQ in the germline V gene. Concerning this clone: Its specificity is not known.

Assay: immunoSEQ multiplex PCR; the TCRdb copy retains only in-frame clones and omits some. The table shows some 70,000 clones, with about 89% occurring only once. The V call is TRBV4-2, the J call TRBJ2-7; unclear D gene. This specimen was CD4+ or CD8+ T cells sorted from blood, taken in a trial of the OX40 agonist ivuxolimab. This clonotype was obtained from an adult with an advanced solid tumor such as melanoma, head and neck, liver or kidney cancer. The CDR3 spells CASSQGLGSAYEQYF. DNA for the CDR3: TGTGCCAGCAGCCAAGGGCTGGGATCGGCCTACGAGCAGTACTTC.